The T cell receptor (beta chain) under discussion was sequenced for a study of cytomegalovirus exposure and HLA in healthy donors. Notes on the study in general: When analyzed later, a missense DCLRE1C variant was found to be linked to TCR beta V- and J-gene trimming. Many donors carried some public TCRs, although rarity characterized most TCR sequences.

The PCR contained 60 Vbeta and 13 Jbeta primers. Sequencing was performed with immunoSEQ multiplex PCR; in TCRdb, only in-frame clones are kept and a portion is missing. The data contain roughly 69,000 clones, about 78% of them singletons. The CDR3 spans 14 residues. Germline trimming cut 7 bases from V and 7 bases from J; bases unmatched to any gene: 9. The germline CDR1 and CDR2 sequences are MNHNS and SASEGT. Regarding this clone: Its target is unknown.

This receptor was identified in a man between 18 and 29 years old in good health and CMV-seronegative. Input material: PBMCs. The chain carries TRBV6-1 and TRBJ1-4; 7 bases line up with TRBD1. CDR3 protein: CASTPTGAGEKLFF. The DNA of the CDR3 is TGTGCCAGCACCCCTACAGGGGCCGGTGAAAAACTGTTTTTT.